Following are 24 T cell receptor beta chains from one sample sequenced in a study of blood T cell repertoires in COVID-19. The table came from immunoSEQ multiplex PCR; TCRdb's copy has only in-frame clones and leaves some out. The repertoire holds roughly 170,000 clones, with approximately 81% as singletons. The sample comprised peripheral blood. These receptors were collected from a woman in her forties or fifties with COVID-19, enrolled during active disease.

This chain links TRBV19 with TRBJ1-2; D uncertain. This CDR3 has 13 residues. Germline CDR1 LNHDA, CDR2 SQIVND (reference sequence). V lost 5 bases and J lost 0, with 7 bases in between. The CDR3 nucleotides read TGTGCCAGTAGTTTTGGAGCTAACTATGGCTACACCTTC. It encodes CASSFGANYGYTF.

This sequence joins TRBV6-5 and TRBJ2-5, with 7 bases aligning to TRBD1. Germline V gene sequence: CDR1 MNHEY, CDR2 SVGAGI. Trimming removed 5 bases from V and 2 bases from J; junction bases left unmatched: 8. The CDR3 covers 15 residues. DNA of the CDR3: TGTGCCAGCAGTCGCCGGACAGGTGTACAAGAGACCCAGTACTTC. Protein product: CASSRRTGVQETQYF.

This chain links TRBV9 with TRBJ1-1, with 10 bases fitting TRBD1. This CDR3 spans 15 amino acids. The germline CDR1 and CDR2 sequences are SGDLS and YYNGEE. The V segment lost 4 bases and the J segment 5 bases; nucleotides outside the gene matches: 8. The CDR3 protein is CASSPRQGAGTEAFF. DNA for the CDR3: TGTGCCAGCAGCCCTCGACAGGGGGCTGGAACTGAAGCTTTCTTT.

The chain has TRBV4-1 and TRBJ2-2, with 10 nucleotides matching TRBD1. The J segment lost 7 bases and the V segment lost 9 bases, leaving 5 bases of the junction unmatched. CDR3 length: 13 amino acids. The germline V gene encodes CDR1 MGHRA and CDR2 YSYEKL. This CDR3 is CASRQGAGGELFF. CDR3 nucleotides: TGCGCCAGTCGACAGGGGGCCGGCGGGGAGCTGTTTTTT.

The chain is built from TRBV19 and TRBJ1-5; 7 bases fit TRBD1. The CDR3 has 16 amino acids. CDR1 is LNHDA and CDR2 is SQIVND in the germline V gene (reference sequence). J lost 0 bases, V lost 7 bases, and 9 bases had no gene match. CDR3: CASKFGTAYSNQPQHF. CDR3 bases: TGTGCCAGTAAGTTTGGGACAGCTTATAGCAATCAGCCCCAGCATTTT.

This chain joins TRBV12-3 or TRBV12-4 and TRBJ1-1; unclear D gene. The CDR3 length is 13 residues. Trimming pared 2 bases from V and 4 bases from J, leaving 8 bases between. CDR3 region: CASSLRDGTEAFF. CDR3 nucleotides: TGTGCCAGCAGTTTAAGAGATGGCACTGAAGCTTTCTTT.

This chain uses TRBV6-5 with TRBJ1-2, with D possibly being TRBD1 (5 bases). V lost 6 bases and J lost 7, with 12 bases in between. Per germline, CDR1 MNHEY and CDR2 SVGAGI. The CDR3 is 12 amino acids. The CDR3 nucleotides read TGTGCCAGCAGCGGTGGGGCGCGTGGCTACACCTTC. This gives the protein CASSGGARGYTF.

This clone was seen only once. The rearrangement links TRBV19 to TRBJ2-7; the match to TRBD1 covers 7 bases. The V segment lost 9 bases and the J segment 3 bases; nucleotides outside the gene matches: 14. The CDR3 extends over 15 amino acids. Germline-derived CDR1 and CDR2 are LNHDA and SQIVND (reference sequence). The chain's CDR3 is CASQRGTAQYYEQYF. The CDR3 DNA sequence: TGTGCCAGCCAAAGGGGGACAGCGCAGTACTACGAGCAGTACTTC.

V and J are TRBV2 and TRBJ1-3; 9 nucleotides agree with TRBD1. The CDR3 runs 15 residues. V gave up 4 bases and J gave up 4 bases; unmatched junction bases: 5. CDR1 and CDR2 (germline): SNHLY, FYNNEI. CDR3 sequence reads: CASSGTGVAGNTIYF. In DNA form, the CDR3 reads TGTGCCAGCAGTGGGACAGGGGTCGCGGGAAACACCATATATTTT.

This chain connects TRBV30 to TRBJ1-3; the D gene is possibly TRBD1 (6 bases). Looked up from germline, CDR1 is GTSNPN and CDR2 is SVGIG (reference sequence). The CDR3 is 15 residues long. V dropped 2 bases and J dropped 6 bases, with 17 bases sitting between them. CDR3 sequence (DNA): TGTGCCTGGAGTCCGACAGGAGACATGCTAAACACCATATATTTT. Its protein is CAWSPTGDMLNTIYF.

On this clone: The same CDR3 arises from other DNA sequences in this sample as well. CDR3 amino acids: CAWSVLSETQYF. The CDR3 nucleotides read TGTGCCTGGAGTGTACTTAGCGAGACCCAGTACTTC. The genes are TRBV30 and TRBJ2-5; D remains unclear. In germline, CDR1 is GTSNPN, CDR2 SVGIG (reference sequence). This CDR3 has 12 amino acids. V lost 0 bases and J lost 5, with 7 bases in between.

The chain has TRBV2 and TRBJ1-5; D call uncertain. Trimming stripped 1 base from V and 2 bases from J, with 9 bases between. CDR1 is SNHLY and CDR2 is FYNNEI in the germline V gene. This CDR3 contains 15 residues. DNA for the CDR3: TGTGCCAGCAGTGAAGACCTGGGAGGCAATCAGCCCCAGCATTTT. Translation gives CASSEDLGGNQPQHF.

This chain links TRBV4-1 with TRBJ2-7, with D unresolved. Per the germline V gene, CDR1 is MGHRA and CDR2 is YSYEKL. Trimming took off 1 base at V and 3 bases at J, with 10 bases between the two ends. CDR3 length: 14 amino acids. CDR3 sequence: CASSQVPHLYEQYF. CDR3 nucleotides: TGCGCCAGCAGCCAAGTGCCACACCTCTACGAGCAGTACTTC.

The chain uses TRBV19 and TRBJ1-1, with D unclear. Germline CDR1 LNHDA, CDR2 SQIVND (reference sequence). V was pared by 4 bases and J by 1 base, with 16 bases between. This CDR3 spans 16 amino acids. CDR3 sequence (DNA): TGTGCCAGTAGTAGGTCTATGGGCAGACCGAACACTGAAGCTTTCTTT. Translating gives CASSRSMGRPNTEAFF.

The chain combines TRBV6-5 with TRBJ2-1; TRBD2 agrees at 8 bases. Looked up from germline, CDR1 is MNHEY and CDR2 is SVGAGI. The junction had 4 bases not matched to a gene; V was cut back by 7 bases and J by 5 bases. This CDR3 comprises 13 residues. The DNA of the CDR3 is TGTGCCAGCACGGGGGGGTACCACAATGAGCAGTTCTTC. This translates into CASTGGYHNEQFF.

V is TRBV7-9 and J is TRBJ1-2; D call uncertain. The V end lost 5 bases, the J end lost 4 bases, and 8 bases lay between the germline ends. Per germline, CDR1 SEHNR and CDR2 FQNEAQ (reference sequence). The CDR3 is 12 amino acids. The CDR3: CASSEGVYGYTF. The CDR3 DNA is TGTGCCAGCAGCGAAGGAGTCTATGGCTACACCTTC.

The chain recombines TRBV9 with TRBJ2-3; TRBD1 agrees at 7 bases. Trimming took 0 bases from V and 2 from J; bases not matched to a gene: 3. The CDR3 extends over 15 amino acids. Germline V gives CDR1 SGDLS, CDR2 YYNGEE. Here the CDR3 DNA reads TGTGCCAGCAGCGTAGAGGGGGCGTTCACAGATACGCAGTATTTT. It yields the protein CASSVEGAFTDTQYF.

The chain is built from TRBV28 and TRBJ2-5; no clear D. CDR3 length: 11 amino acids. CDR1 and CDR2 from the germline V gene are MDHEN and SYDVKM. Trimming took off 6 bases at V and 2 bases at J, with 4 bases between the two ends. As DNA, the CDR3 is TGTGCCAGCAGGACACAAGAGACCCAGTACTTC. Protein sequence: CASRTQETQYF.

In regard to this clone: Other DNA variants within this sample encode the same CDR3. The chain carries TRBV18 and TRBJ1-1, with 8 bases lining up with TRBD1. The ends lost 3 bases at V and 0 bases at J; junction bases unmatched: 3. Looked up from germline, CDR1 is KGHSH and CDR2 is LQKENI. There are 15 residues in the CDR3. The CDR3 loop is CASSPGTGMNTEAFF. In nucleotides, the CDR3 is TGTGCCAGCTCACCCGGGACAGGAATGAACACTGAAGCTTTCTTT. Looking up the rest from reference TRBV18 and TRBJ1-1 gives the full variable domain: NAGVMQNPRHLVRRRGQEARLRCSPMKGHSHVYWYRQLPEEGLKFMVYLQKENIIDESGMPKERFSAEFPKEGPSILRIQQVVRGDSAAYFCASSPGTGMNTEAFFGQGTRLTVV.

This clone came up once. This chain uses TRBV19 with TRBJ2-1; perhaps TRBD2 as D (5 bases). The germline V gene encodes CDR1 LNHDA and CDR2 SQIVND (reference sequence). Trimming removed 4 bases from V and 10 bases from J, with 8 bases in between. This CDR3 has 11 residues. CDR3 DNA: TGTGCCAGTAGTACGGCGGGCGAGCAGTTCTTC. Encoded protein: CASSTAGEQFF.

The CDR3: CASSQVGRGEDTQYF. The CDR3 DNA sequence: TGCGCCAGCAGCCAAGTGGGGAGGGGTGAGGATACGCAGTATTTT. The chain combines TRBV4-3 with TRBJ2-3, with 7 positions matching TRBD2. The CDR3 covers 15 residues. CDR1 LGHNA and CDR2 YSLEER come from the germline V gene. Unmatched junction bases numbered 7, after V lost 1 base and J lost 6 bases.

This clone appeared a few times. The chain recombines TRBV28 with TRBJ2-7; tentative D call: TRBD2 (7 bases). The germline V gene encodes CDR1 MDHEN and CDR2 SYDVKM. The CDR3 is 13 amino acids. V lost 7 bases and J 2 bases, leaving 12 bases between the germline ends. The CDR3 bases are TGTGCCAGCAATGAGGGGGGGCCCTACGAGCAGTACTTC. Its translation: CASNEGGPYEQYF.

This sequence joins TRBV10-1 and TRBJ2-4; D is perhaps TRBD1 (6 bases). V was clipped by 4 bases and J by 8 bases, with 15 bases between them. CDR3 length: 14 amino acids. CDR1 and CDR2 (germline): WNHNN, SYGVQD (reference sequence). DNA for the CDR3: TGCGCCAGCAGTGGAGACAGGCAAGGAGACATTCAGTACTTC. Translation gives CASSGDRQGDIQYF.

The V call is TRBV5-6, the J call TRBJ1-1; TRBD1 is a possible D gene (5 bases). CDR1 SGHDT and CDR2 YYEEEE come from the germline V gene. The CDR3 spans 14 residues. Between the trimmed V and J ends, which lost 2 bases and 2 bases, there was a span of 10 bases. The CDR3 DNA sequence: TGTGCCAGCAGCTTATTAGACAGAAACACTGAAGCTTTCTTT. Translation gives CASSLLDRNTEAFF.